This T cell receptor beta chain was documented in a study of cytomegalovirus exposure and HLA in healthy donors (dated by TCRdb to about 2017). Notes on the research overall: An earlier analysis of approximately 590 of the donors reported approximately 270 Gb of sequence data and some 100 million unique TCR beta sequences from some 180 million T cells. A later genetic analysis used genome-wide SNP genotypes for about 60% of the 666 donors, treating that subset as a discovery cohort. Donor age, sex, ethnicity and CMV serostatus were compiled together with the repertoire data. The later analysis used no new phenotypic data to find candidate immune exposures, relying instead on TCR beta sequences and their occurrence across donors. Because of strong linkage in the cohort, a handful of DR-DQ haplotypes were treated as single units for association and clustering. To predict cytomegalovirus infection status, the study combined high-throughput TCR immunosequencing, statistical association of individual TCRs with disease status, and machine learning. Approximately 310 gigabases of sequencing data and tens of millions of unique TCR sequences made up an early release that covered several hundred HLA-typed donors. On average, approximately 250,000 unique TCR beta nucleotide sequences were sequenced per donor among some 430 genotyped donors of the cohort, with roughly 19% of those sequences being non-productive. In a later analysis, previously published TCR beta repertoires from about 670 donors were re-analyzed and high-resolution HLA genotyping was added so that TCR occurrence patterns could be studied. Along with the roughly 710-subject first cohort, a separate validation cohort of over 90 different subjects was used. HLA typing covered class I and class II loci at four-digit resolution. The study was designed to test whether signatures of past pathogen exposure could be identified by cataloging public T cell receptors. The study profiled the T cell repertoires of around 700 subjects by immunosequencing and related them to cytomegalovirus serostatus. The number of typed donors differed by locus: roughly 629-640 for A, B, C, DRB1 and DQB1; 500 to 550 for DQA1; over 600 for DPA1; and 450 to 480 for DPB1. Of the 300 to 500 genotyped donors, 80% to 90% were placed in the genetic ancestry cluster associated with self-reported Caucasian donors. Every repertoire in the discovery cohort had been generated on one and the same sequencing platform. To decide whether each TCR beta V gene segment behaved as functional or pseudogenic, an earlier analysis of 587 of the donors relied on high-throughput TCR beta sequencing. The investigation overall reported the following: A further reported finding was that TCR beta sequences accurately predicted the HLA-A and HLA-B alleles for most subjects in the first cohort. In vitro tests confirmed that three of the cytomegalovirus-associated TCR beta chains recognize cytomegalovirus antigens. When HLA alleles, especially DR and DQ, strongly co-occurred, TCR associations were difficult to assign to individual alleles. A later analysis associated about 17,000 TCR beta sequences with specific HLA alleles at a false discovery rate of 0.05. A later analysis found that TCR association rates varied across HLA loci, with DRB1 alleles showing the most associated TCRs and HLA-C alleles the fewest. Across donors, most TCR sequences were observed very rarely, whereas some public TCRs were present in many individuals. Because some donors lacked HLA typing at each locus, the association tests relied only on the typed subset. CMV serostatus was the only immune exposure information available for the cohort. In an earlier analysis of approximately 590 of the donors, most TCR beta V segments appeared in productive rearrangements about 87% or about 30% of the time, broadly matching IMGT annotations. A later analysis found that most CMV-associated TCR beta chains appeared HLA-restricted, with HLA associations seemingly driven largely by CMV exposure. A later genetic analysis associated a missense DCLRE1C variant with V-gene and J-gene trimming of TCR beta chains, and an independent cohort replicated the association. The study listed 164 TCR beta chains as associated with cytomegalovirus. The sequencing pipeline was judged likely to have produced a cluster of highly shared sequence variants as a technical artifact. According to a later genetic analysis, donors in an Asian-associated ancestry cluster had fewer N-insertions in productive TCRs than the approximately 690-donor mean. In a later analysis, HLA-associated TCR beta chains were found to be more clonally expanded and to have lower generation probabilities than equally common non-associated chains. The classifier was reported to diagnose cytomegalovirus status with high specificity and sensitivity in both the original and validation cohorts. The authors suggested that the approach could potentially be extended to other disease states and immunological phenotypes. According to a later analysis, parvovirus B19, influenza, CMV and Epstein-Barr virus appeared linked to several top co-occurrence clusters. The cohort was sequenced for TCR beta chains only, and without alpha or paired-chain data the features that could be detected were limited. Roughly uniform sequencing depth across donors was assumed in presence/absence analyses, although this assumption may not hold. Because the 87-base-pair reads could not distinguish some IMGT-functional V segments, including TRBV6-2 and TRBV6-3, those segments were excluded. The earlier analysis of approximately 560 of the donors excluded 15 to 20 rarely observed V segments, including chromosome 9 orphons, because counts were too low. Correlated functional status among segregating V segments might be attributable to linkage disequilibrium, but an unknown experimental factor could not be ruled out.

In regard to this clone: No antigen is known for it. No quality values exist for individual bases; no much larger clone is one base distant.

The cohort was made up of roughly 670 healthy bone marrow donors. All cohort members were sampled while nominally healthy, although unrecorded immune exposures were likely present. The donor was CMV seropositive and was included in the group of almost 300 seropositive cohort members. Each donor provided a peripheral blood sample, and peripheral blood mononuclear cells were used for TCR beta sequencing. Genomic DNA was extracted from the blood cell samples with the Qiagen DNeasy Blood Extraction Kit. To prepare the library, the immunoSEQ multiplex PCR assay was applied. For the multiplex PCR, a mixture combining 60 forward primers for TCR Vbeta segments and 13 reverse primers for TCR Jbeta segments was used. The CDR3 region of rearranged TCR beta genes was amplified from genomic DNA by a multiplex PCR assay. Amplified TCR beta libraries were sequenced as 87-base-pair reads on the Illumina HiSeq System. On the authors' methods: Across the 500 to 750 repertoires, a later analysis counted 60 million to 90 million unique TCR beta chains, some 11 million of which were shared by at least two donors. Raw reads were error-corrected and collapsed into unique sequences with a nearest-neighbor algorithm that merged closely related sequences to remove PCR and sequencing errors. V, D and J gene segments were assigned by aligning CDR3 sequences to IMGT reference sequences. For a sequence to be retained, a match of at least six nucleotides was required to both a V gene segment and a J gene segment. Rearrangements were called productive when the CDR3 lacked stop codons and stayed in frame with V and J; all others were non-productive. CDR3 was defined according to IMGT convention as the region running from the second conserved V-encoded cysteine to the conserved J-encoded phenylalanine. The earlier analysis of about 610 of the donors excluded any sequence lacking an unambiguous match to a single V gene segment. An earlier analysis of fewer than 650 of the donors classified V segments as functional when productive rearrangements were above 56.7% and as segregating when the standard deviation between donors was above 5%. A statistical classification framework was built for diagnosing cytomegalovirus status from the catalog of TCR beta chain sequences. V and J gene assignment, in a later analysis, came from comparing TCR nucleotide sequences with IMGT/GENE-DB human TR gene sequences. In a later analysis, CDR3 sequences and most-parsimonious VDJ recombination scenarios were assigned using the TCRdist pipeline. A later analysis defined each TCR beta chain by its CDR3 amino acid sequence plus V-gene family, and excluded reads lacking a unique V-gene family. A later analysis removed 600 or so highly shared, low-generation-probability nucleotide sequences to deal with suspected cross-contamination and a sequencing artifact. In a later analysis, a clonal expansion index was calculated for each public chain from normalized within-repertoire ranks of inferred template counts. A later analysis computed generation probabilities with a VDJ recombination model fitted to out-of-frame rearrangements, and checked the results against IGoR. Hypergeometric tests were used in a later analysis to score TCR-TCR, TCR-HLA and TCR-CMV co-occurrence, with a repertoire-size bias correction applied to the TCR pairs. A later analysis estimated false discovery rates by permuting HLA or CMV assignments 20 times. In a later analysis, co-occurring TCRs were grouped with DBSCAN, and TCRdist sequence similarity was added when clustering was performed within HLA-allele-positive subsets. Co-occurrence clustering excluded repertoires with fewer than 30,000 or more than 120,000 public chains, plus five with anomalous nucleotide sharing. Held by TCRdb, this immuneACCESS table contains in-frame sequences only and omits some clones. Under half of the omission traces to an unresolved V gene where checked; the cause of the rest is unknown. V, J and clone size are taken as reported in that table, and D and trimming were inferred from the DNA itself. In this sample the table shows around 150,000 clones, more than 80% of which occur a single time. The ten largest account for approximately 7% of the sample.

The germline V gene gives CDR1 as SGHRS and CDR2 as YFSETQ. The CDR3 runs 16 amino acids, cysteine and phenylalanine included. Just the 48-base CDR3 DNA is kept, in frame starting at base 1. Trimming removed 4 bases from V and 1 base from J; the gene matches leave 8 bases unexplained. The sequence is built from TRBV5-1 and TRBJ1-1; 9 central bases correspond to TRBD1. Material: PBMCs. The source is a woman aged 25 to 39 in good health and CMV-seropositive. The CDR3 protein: CASSGTGGAENTEAFF. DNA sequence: TGCGCCAGCAGCGGTACAGGGGGCGCGGAGAACACTGAAGCTTTCTTT.